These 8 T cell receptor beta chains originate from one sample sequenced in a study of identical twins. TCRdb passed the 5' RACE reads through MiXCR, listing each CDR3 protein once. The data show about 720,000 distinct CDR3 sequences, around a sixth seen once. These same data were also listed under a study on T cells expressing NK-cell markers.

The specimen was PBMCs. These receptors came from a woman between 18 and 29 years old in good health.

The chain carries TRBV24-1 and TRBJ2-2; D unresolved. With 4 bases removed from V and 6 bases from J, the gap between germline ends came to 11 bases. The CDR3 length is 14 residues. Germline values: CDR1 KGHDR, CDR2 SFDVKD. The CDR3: CATSDPQRSGELFF. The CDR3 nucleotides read TGTGCCACCAGTGACCCACAGCGTTCCGGGGAGCTGTTTTTT.

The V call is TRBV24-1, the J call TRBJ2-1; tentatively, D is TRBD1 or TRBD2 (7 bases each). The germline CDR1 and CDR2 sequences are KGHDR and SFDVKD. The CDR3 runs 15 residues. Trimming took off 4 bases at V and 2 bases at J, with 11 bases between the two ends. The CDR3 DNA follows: TGTGCCACCAGTGAGGGAGGGGGCGCCTACAATGAGCAGTTCTTC. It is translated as CATSEGGGAYNEQFF.

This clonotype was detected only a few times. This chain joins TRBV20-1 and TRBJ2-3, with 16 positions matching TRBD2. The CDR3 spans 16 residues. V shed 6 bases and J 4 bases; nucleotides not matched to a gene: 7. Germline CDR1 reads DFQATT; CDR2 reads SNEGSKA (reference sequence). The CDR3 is CSATGTSGGAADTQYF. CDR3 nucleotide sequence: TGCAGTGCAACCGGGACTAGCGGGGGGGCGGCAGATACGCAGTATTTT.

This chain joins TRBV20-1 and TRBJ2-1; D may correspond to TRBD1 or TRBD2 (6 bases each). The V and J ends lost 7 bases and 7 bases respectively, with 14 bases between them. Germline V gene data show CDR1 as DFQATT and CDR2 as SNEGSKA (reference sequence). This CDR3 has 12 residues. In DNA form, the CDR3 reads TGCAGTGTTAGGGGGGTGGGTAATGAGCAGTTCTTC. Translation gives CSVRGVGNEQFF.

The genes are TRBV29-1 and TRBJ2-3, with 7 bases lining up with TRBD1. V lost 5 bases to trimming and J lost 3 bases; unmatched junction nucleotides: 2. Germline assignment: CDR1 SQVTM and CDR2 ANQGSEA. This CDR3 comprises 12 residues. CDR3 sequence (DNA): TGCAGCGTTCCACAGGGGACAGATACGCAGTATTTT. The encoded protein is CSVPQGTDTQYF.

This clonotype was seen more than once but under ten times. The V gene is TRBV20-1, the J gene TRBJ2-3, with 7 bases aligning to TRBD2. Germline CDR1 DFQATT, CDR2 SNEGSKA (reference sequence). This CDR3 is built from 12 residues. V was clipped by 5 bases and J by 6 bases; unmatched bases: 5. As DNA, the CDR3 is TGCAGTGCTGGCGGGACTACCGATACGCAGTATTTT. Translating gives CSAGGTTDTQYF.

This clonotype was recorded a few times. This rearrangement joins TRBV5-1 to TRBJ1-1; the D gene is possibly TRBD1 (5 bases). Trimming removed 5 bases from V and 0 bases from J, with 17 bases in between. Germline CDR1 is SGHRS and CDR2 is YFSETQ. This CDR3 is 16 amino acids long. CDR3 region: CASSWSTGQLNTEAFF. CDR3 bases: TGCGCCAGCAGTTGGAGTACGGGGCAGCTGAACACTGAAGCTTTCTTT.

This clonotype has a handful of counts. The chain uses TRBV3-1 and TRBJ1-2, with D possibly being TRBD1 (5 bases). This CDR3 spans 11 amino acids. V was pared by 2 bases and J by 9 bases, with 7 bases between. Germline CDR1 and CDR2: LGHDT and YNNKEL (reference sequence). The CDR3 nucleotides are TGTGCCAGCAGCCAAACAGGAAGCTACACCTTC. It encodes CASSQTGSYTF.